This entry is about one TCR beta chain. Its antigen is not known. CDR1 is DFQATT and CDR2 is SNEGSKA in the germline V gene (reference sequence). The germline V and J ends were trimmed by 1 base and 8 bases, with 20 bases remaining between them. The CDR3 is made up of 15 amino acids. The data were obtained in a study of T-cell reconstitution after alpha-beta-depleted transplantation in children. Study conclusions and caveats: Newly generated T cells supplied most T-cell counts and diversity one year post-transplant.

Researchers prepared the TCRbeta library using unique molecular identifiers, the study reports. TCRdb recomputed calls from the PCR reads with MiXCR, one row per CDR3 protein. This sample carries some 220,000 distinct CDR3 sequences, under 13% of them seen once, and the ten largest clones take under 30%. The TCR comes from a child less than two years old with acute myeloid leukemia, due to receive a stem cell transplant. The V gene is TRBV20-1, the J gene TRBJ1-2; D is undetermined. Sequencing used PBMCs, obtained before TCRalphabeta/CD19-depleted stem cell transplant. CDR3 in DNA: TGCAGTGCTAGAGTTACCCCGTACCTCCGAGGGGGCTACACCTTC. Protein product: CSARVTPYLRGGYTF.